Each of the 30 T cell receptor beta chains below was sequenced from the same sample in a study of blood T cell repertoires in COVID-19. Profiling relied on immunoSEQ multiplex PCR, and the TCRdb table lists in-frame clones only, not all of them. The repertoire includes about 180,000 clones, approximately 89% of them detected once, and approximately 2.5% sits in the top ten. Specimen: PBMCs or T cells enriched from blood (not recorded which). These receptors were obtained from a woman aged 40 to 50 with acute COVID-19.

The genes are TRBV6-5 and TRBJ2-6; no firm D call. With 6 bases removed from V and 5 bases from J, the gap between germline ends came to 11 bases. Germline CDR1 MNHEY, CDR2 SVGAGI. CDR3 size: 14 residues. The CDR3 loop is CASREEPRANVLTF. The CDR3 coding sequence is TGTGCCAGCAGAGAGGAACCGAGGGCCAACGTCCTGACTTTC.

CDR3 bases: TGTGCCAGCAGCCTGACTAGCGGGACTTACAATGAGCAGTTCTTC. Its protein product is CASSLTSGTYNEQFF. This chain uses TRBV7-2 with TRBJ2-1, with 11 positions matching TRBD2. The J segment lost 4 bases and the V segment lost 5 bases, leaving 4 bases of the junction unmatched. This CDR3 has 15 residues. Germline V lookup: CDR1 SGHTA, CDR2 FQGNSA.

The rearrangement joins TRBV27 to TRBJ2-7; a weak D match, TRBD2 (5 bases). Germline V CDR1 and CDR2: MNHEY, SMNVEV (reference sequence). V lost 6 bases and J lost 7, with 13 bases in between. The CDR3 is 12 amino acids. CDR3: CASRTEGGEQYF. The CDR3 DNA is TGTGCCAGCAGGACCGAGGGCGGGGAGCAGTACTTC.

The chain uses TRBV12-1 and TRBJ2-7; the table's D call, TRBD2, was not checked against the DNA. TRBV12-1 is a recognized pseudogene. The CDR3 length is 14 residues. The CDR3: CASSRTSGRALQYF. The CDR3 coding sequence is TGTGCCAGCAGCAGGACTAGCGGGAGGGCTTTGCAGTACTTC.

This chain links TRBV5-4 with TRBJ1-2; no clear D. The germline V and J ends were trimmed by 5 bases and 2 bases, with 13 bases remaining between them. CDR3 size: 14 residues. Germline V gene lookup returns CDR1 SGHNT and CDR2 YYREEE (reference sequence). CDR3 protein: CASRLGGRNYGYTF. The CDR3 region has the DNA TGTGCCAGCAGGCTCGGAGGCCGGAACTATGGCTACACCTTC.

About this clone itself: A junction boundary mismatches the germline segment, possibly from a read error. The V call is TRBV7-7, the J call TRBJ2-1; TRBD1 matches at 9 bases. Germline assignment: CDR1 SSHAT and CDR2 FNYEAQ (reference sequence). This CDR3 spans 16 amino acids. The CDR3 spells CASSSQQGAPYNEQFF. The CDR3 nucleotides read TGTGCTAGCAGCTCTCAACAGGGGGCGCCCTACAATGAGCAGTTCTTC.

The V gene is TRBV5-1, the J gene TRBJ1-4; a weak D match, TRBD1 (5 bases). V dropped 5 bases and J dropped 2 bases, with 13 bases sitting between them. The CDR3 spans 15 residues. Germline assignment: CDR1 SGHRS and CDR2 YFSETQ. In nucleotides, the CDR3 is TGCGCCAGCAGTCCCACAGGCGGCACTAATGAAAAACTGTTTTTT. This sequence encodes CASSPTGGTNEKLFF.

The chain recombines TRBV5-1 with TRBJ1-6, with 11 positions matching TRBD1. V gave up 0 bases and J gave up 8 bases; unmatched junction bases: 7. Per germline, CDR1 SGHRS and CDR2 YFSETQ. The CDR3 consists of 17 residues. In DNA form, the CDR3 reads TGCGCCAGCAGCTTGGTAAGGGACAGGGGGTATGATTCACCCCTCCACTTT. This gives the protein CASSLVRDRGYDSPLHF.

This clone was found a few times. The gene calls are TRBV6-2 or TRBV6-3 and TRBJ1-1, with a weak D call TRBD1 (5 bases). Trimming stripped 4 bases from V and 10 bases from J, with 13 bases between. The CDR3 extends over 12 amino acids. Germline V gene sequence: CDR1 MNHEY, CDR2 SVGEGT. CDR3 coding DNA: TGTGCCAGCAGTTGGGGGGGGTCTCGAGCTTTCTTT. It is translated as CASSWGGSRAFF.

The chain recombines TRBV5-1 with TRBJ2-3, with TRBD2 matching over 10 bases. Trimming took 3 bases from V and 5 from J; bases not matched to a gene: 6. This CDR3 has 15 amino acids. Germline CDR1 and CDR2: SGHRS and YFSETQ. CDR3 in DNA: TGCGCCAGCAGCTCGGGGACTAGCGTAGAAGATACGCAGTATTTT. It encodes CASSSGTSVEDTQYF.

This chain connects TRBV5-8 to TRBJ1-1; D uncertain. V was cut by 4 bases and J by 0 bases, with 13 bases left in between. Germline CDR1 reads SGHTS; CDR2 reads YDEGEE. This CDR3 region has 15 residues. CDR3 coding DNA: TGTGCCAGCAGCGGAACGACAAGCATGAACACTGAAGCTTTCTTT. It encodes CASSGTTSMNTEAFF.

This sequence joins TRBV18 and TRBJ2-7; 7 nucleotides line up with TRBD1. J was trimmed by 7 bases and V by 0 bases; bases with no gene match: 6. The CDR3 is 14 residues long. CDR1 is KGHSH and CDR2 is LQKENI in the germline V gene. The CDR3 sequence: CASSPPSTGEEQYF. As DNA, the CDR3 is TGTGCCAGCTCACCACCGTCAACAGGGGAAGAGCAGTACTTC. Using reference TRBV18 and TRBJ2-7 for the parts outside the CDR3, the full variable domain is NAGVMQNPRHLVRRRGQEARLRCSPMKGHSHVYWYRQLPEEGLKFMVYLQKENIIDESGMPKERFSAEFPKEGPSILRIQQVVRGDSAAYFCASSPPSTGEEQYFGPGTRLTVT.

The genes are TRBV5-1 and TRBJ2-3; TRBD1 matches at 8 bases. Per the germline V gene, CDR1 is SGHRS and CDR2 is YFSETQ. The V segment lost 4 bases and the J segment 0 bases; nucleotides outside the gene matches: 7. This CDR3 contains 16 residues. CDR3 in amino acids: CASSKTGARSTDTQYF. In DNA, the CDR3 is TGCGCCAGCAGCAAGACAGGGGCGCGGAGCACAGATACGCAGTATTTT. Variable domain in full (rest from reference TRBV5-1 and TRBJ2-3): KAGVTQTPRYLIKTRGQQVTLSCSPISGHRSVSWYQQTPGQGLQFLFEYFSETQRNKGNFPGRFSGRQFSNSRSEMNVSTLELGDSALYLCASSKTGARSTDTQYFGPGTRLTVL.

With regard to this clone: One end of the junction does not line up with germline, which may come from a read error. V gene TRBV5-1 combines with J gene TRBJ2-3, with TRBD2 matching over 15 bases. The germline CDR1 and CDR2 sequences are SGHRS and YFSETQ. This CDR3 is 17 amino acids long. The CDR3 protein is CASSKGLAGGTAETQYF. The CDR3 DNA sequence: TGCGCCAGCAGCAAGGGACTAGCGGGGGGAACGGCAGAAACGCAGTATTTT.

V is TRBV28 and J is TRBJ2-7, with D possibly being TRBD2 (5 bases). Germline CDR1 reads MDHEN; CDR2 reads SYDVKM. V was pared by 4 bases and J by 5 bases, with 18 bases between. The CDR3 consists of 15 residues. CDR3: CASSWSRALGNEQYF. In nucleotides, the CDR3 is TGTGCCAGCAGTTGGAGCCGGGCCCTCGGGAACGAGCAGTACTTC.

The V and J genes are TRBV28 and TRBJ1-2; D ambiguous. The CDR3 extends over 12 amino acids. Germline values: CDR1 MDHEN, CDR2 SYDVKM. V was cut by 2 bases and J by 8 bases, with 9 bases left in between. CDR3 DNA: TGTGCCAGCAGTTTAAACCTCTACGGCTACACCTTC. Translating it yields CASSLNLYGYTF.

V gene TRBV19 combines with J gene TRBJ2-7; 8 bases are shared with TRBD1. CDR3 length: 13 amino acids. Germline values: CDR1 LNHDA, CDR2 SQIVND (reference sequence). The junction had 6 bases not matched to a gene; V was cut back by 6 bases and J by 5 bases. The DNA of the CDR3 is TGTGCCAGTAGCGGACAGGGCGGGAACGAGCAGTACTTC. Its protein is CASSGQGGNEQYF.

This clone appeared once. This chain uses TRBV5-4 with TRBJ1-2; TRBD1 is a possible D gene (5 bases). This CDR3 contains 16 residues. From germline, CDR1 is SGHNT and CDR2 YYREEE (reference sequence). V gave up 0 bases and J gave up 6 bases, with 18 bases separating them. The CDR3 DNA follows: TGTGCCAGCAGCTTGGGCATAGGGGCAGGTCACAATGGCTACACCTTC. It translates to CASSLGIGAGHNGYTF.

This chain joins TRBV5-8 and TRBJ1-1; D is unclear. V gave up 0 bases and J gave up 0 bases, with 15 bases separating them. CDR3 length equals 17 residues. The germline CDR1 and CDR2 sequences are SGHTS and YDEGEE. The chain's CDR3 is CASSLGRFGRMNTEAFF. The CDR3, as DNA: TGTGCCAGCAGCTTGGGGCGTTTTGGGAGAATGAACACTGAAGCTTTCTTT.

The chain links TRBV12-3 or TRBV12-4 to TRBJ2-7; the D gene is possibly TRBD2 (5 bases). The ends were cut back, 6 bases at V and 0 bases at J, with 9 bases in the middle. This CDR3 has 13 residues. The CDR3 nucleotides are TGTGCCAGCAGCCGAGGGAGCTCCTACGAGCAGTACTTC. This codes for CASSRGSSYEQYF.

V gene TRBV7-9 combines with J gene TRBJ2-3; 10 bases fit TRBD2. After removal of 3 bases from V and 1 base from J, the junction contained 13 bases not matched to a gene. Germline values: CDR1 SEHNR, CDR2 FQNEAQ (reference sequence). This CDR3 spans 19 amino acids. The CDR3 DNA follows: TGTGCCAGCAGCTTTACACTAGCGGGAAGGGGTAGGCGCACAGATACGCAGTATTTT. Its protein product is CASSFTLAGRGRRTDTQYF. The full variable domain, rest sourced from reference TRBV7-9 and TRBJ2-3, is DTGVSQNPRHKITKRGQNVTFRCDPISEHNRLYWYRQTLGQGPEFLTYFQNEAQLEKSRLLSDRFSAERPKGSFSTLEIQRTEQGDSAMYLCASSFTLAGRGRRTDTQYFGPGTRLTVL.

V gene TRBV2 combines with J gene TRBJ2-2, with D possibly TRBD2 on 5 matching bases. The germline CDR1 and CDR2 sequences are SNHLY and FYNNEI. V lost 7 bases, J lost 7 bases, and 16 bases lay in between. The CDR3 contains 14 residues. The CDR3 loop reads CASMRGKGHGELFF. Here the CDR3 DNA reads TGTGCCAGCATGAGAGGGAAGGGTCACGGGGAGCTGTTTTTT.

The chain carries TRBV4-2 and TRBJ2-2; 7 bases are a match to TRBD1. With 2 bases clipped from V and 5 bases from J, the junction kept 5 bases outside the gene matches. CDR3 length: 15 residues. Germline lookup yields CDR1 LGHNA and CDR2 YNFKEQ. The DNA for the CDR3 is TGTGCCAGCAGCCAATCGGGACAGATAACCGGGGAGCTGTTTTTT. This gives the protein CASSQSGQITGELFF.

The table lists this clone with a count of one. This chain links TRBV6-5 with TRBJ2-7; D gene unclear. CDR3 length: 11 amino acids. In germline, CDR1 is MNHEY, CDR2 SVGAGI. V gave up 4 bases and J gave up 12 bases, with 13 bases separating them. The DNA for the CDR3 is TGTGCCAGCAGTTCCGGTCCCCCGAGGTACTTC. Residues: CASSSGPPRYF.

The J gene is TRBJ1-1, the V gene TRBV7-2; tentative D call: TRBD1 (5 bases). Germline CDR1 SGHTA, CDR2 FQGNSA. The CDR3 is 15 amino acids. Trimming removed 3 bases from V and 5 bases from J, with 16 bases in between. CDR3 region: CASSLDAGDGTEAFF. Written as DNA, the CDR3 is TGTGCCAGCAGCTTGGACGCGGGGGATGGGACTGAAGCTTTCTTT.

The CDR3 region has the DNA TGTGCCAGCAGCACCCTGACAGGGGGTGATTCACCCCTCCACTTT. It yields the protein CASSTLTGGDSPLHF. This chain links TRBV13 with TRBJ1-6; 9 bases line up with TRBD1. Trimming cost V 5 bases and J 8 bases; bases outside gene matches: 7. The CDR3 runs to 15 residues. Per the germline V gene, CDR1 is PRHDT and CDR2 is FYEKMQ (reference sequence).

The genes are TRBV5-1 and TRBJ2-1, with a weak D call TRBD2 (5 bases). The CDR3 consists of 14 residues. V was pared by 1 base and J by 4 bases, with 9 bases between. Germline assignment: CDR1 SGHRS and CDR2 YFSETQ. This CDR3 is CASSLKSGYNEQFF. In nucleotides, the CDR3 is TGCGCCAGCAGCTTGAAGTCGGGATACAATGAGCAGTTCTTC. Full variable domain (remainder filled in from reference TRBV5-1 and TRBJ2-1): KAGVTQTPRYLIKTRGQQVTLSCSPISGHRSVSWYQQTPGQGLQFLFEYFSETQRNKGNFPGRFSGRQFSNSRSEMNVSTLELGDSALYLCASSLKSGYNEQFFGPGTRLTVL.

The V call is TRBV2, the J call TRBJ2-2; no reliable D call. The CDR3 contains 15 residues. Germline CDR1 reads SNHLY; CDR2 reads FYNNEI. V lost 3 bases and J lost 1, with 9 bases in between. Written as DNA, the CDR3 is TGTGCCAGCAGTGATCCCAGTAAGAACACCGGGGAGCTGTTTTTT. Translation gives CASSDPSKNTGELFF.

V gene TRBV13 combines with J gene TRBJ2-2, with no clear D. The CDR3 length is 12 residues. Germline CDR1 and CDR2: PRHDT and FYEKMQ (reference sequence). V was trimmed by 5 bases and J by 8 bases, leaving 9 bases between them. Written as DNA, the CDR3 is TGTGCCAGCAGCGAGAGGCGGGGGGAGCTGTTTTTT. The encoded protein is CASSERRGELFF.

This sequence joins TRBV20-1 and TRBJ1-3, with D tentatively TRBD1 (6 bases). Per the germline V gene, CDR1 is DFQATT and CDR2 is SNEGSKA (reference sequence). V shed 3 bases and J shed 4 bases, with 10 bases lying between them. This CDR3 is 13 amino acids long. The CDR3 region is CSASNRAGNTIYF. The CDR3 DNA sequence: TGCAGTGCTAGTAACAGGGCGGGAAACACCATATATTTT.